This T cell receptor (beta chain) was found in a study of identical twins. Germline lookup yields CDR1 LGHDT and CDR2 YNNKEL (reference sequence). V lost 0 bases to trimming and J lost 0 bases, with 9 bases between them. The CDR3 contains 16 residues. TCRdb used MiXCR to reprocess the 5' RACE reads, holding one entry per CDR3 protein. Of around 550,000 distinct CDR3 sequences listed, 13% to 15% were seen once; the top ten hold roughly 0.42%. The same specimen was also included in a second study, on yellow fever vaccine responses in identical twins.

The chain joins TRBV3-1 to TRBJ1-3; no definite D call. This sequence originates from a woman aged 18 to 35 in good health. The sequencing sample was made of CD4+ T cells sorted from blood. CDR3: CASSQDERISGNTIYF. The DNA for the CDR3 is TGTGCCAGCAGCCAAGATGAACGGATCTCTGGAAACACCATATATTTT.